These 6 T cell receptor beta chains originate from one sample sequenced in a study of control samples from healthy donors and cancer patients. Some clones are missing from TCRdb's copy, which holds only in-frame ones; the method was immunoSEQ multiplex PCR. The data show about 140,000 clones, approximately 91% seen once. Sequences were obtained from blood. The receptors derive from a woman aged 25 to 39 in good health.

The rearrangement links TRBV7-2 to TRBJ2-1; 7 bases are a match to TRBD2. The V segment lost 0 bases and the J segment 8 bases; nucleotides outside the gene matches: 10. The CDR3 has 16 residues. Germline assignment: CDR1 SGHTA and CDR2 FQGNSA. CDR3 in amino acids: CASSLAGDYLEHEQFF. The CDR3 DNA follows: TGTGCCAGCAGCTTAGCGGGGGACTACCTTGAGCATGAGCAGTTCTTC. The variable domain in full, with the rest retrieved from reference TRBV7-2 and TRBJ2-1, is GAGVSQSPSNKVTEKGKDVELRCDPISGHTALYWYRQSLGQGLEFLIYFQGNSAPDKSGLPSDRFSAERTGGSVSTLTIQRTQQEDSAVYLCASSLAGDYLEHEQFFGPGTRLTVL.

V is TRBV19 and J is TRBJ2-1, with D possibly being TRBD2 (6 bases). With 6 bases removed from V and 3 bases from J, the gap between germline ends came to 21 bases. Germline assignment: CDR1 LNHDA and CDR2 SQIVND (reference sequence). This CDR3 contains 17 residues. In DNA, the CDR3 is TGTGCCAGTAGGAAGGCGGGACGGGGGTCTTACTACAATGAGCAGTTCTTC. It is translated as CASRKAGRGSYYNEQFF. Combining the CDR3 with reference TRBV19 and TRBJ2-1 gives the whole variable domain DGGITQSPKYLFRKEGQNVTLSCEQNLNHDAMYWYRQDPGQGLRLIYYSQIVNDFQKGDIAEGYSVSREKKESFPLTVTSAQKNPTAFYLCASRKAGRGSYYNEQFFGPGTRLTVL.

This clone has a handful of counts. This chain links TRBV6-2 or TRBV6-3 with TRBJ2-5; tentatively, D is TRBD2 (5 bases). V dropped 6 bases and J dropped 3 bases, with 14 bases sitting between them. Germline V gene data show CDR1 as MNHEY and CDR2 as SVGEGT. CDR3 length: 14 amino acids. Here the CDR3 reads CASSRGLAKETQYF. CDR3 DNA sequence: TGTGCCAGCAGCCGAGGACTCGCCAAAGAGACCCAGTACTTC.

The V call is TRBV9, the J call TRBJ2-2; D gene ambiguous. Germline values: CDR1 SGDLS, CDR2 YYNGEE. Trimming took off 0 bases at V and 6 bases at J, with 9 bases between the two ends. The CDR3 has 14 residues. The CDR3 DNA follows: TGTGCCAGCAGCGTAGGTGCCTTCCCCGGGGAGCTGTTTTTT. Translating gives CASSVGAFPGELFF.

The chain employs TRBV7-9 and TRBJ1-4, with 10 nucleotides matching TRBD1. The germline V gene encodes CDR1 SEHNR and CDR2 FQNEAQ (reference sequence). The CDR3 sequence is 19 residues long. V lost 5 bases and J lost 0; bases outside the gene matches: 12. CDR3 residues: CASSPSTGGFAATNEKLFF. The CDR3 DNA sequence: TGTGCCAGCAGCCCCTCGACAGGGGGCTTTGCGGCAACTAATGAAAAACTGTTTTTT.

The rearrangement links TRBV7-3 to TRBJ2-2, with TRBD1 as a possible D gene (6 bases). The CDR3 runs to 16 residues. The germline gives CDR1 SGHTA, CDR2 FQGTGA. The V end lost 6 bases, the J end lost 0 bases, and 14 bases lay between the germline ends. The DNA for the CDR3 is TGTGCCAGCAGTTCCCGGACAGACTCGAACACCGGGGAGCTGTTTTTT. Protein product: CASSSRTDSNTGELFF.